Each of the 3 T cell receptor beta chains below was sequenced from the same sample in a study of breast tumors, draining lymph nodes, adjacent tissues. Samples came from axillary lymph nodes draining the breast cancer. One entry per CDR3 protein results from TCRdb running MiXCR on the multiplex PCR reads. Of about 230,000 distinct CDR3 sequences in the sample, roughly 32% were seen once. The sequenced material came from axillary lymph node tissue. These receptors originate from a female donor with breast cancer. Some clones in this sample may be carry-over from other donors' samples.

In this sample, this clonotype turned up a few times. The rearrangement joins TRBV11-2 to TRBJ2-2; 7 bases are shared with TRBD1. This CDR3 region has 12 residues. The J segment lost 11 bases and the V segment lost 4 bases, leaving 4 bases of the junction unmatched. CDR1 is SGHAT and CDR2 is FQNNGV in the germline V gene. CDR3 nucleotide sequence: TGTGCCAGCAGCTGGCCAGGGGGAGAGCTGTTTTTT. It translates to CASSWPGGELFF.

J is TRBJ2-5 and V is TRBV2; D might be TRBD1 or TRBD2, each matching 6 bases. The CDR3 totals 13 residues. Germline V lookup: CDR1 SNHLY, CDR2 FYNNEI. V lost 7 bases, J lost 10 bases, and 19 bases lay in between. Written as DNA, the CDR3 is TGTGCCAGCACTCTAGACAGGAGGGCGAGCCAGTACTTC. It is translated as CASTLDRRASQYF.

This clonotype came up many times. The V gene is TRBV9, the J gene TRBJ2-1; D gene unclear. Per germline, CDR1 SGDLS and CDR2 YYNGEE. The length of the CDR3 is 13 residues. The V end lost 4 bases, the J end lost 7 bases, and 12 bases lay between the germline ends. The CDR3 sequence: CASSSRRRNEQFF. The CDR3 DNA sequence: TGTGCCAGCAGCTCGCGGCGTAGGAATGAGCAGTTCTTC.